This T cell receptor beta chain was sequenced for a study of T cell repertoires in aging, cancer and after chemotherapy. Study outcomes and limitations: Age-matched healthy donors had significantly more diverse, less clonal blood TCR repertoires than untreated cancer patients.

Peripheral blood genomic DNA, not sorted cells or RNA, was the template. As for this clonotype: Its cognate antigen is unknown.

Germline loops: CDR1 SGHVS, CDR2 FNYEAQ. This CDR3 is 11 amino acids long. Between the trimmed V and J ends, which lost 5 bases and 0 bases, there was a span of 1 base. Rearranged V-D-J TRB sequences were amplified with a mixed TRB-A/B primer pool. TCRdb independently ran MiXCR on the multiplex PCR reads; one entry per CDR3 protein. In the table there are about 12,000 distinct CDR3 sequences, approximately 30% of which are singletons. The receptor was isolated from a human donor in good health. The donor label of this sample is uncertain. Input material: blood. This rearrangement joins TRBV7-6 to TRBJ2-5; D is unresolved. DNA for the CDR3: TGTGCCAGCAGCGACCAAGAGACCCAGTACTTC. Its translation: CASSDQETQYF. Full variable domain (outside the CDR3, taken from reference TRBV7-6 and TRBJ2-5): GAGVSQSPRYKVTKRGQDVALRCDPISGHVSLYWYRQALGQGPEFLTYFNYEAQQDKSGLPNDRFSAERPEGSISTLTIQRTEQRDSAMYRCASSDQETQYFGPGTRLLVL.